This T cell receptor beta chain was documented in a study of T-cell reconstitution after alpha-beta-depleted transplantation in children. This clonotype was detected many times. Unique molecular identifiers featured in how the TCRbeta library was prepared. TCRdb called the PCR reads again in MiXCR, with one record for every CDR3 protein. The sample yields 300,000 to 400,000 distinct CDR3 sequences, 13% seen once. The V gene lost 3 bases and the J gene lost 6 bases, with 12 bases spanning the gap. Germline assignment: CDR1 SGHDT and CDR2 YYEEEE. The CDR3 totals 13 residues. The J gene is TRBJ1-1, the V gene TRBV5-6; unclear D gene. This sequence originates from a human donor who donated a stem cell graft to a child with Fanconi anemia. This specimen was PBMCs, taken from the stem cell graft. In DNA, the CDR3 is TGTGCCAGCAGCTCACCTTTCGAACCTGAAGCTTTCTTT. Its translation is CASSSPFEPEAFF.